This T cell receptor (beta chain) was profiled in a study of vaccination effects on CD4 cells after COVID-19. To note about this clone: Its antigen is not identified.

It was after nine to ten days of culture that CD4+ T cells were isolated. Each vaccine recipient was nucleocapsid antibody negative and had no prior SARS-CoV-2 infection. Trimming took 6 bases from V and 4 from J; bases not matched to a gene: 9. The germline V gene encodes CDR1 SQVTM and CDR2 ANQGSEA. The CDR3 covers 13 residues. Here immunoSEQ multiplex PCR was the method, and the copy in TCRdb shows in-frame clones only, minus some. The table shows 31,000 or so clones, with about 73% occurring only once. This TCR was recovered from a human donor who received a COVID-19 vaccine. This specimen consisted of CD4+ T cells from PBMCs cultured without peptide, obtained before COVID-19 vaccination. V is TRBV29-1 and J is TRBJ2-7; 7 nucleotides line up with TRBD1. The CDR3 loop is CSVRQGGVYEQYF. CDR3 DNA sequence: TGCAGCGTAAGACAGGGTGGGGTTTACGAGCAGTACTTC.